The clone carrying this T cell receptor (beta chain) appeared many times. Its specificity is unknown. Germline V gives CDR1 LGHDT, CDR2 YNNKEL (reference sequence). The germline V and J ends were trimmed by 1 base and 7 bases, with 11 bases remaining between them. This CDR3 comprises 14 residues. The sample belongs to a study of neurological immune-mediated disorders. Overall study results and limits: Private repertoires in all groups were suggested, as expanded clones shared no CDR3 amino acid sequences across subjects. The most TCR clonal expansion was seen in HTLV-1-associated myelopathy, whereas the least was seen in multiple sclerosis, below the level in healthy controls.

The authors obtained over 160 million TCR-beta sequences from 15-18 subjects per sequencing run. One entry per CDR3 protein, called by TCRdb with MiXCR from the 5' RACE reads. The data show approximately 24,000 distinct CDR3 sequences, over 10% seen once. The TCR was taken from a woman in her 40s with HTLV-1-associated myelopathy (HAM/TSP). Sequencing used PBMCs. The V gene is TRBV3-1, the J gene TRBJ1-5; a possible D gene is TRBD1 (5 bases). The CDR3 DNA is TGTGCCAGCAGCCAAGCCCCGAGGGACCAGCCCCAGCATTTT. Translated, it gives CASSQAPRDQPQHF.